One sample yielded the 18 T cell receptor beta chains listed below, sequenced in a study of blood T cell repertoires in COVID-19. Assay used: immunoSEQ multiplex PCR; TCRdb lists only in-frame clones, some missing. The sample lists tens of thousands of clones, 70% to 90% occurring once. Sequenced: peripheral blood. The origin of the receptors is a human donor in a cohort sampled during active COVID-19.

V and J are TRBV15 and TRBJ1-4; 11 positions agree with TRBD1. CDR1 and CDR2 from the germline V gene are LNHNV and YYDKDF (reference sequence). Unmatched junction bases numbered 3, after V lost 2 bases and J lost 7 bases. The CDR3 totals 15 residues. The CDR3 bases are TGTGCCACCAGCAGAACCGGGACAGGGGGTGAAAAACTGTTTTTT. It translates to CATSRTGTGGEKLFF.

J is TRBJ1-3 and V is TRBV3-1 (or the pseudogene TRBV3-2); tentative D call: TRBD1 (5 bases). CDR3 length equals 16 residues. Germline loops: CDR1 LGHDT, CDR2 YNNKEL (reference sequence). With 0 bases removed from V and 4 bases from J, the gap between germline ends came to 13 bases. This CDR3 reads CASSQDIGAGGNTIYF. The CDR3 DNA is TGTGCCAGCAGCCAAGATATTGGGGCTGGCGGAAACACCATATATTTT.

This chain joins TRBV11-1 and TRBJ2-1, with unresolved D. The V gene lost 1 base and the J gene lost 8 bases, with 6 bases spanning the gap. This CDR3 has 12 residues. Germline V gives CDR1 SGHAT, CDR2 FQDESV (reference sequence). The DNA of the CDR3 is TGTGCCAGCAGCTTAGGGCACGATGAGCAGTTCTTC. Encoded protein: CASSLGHDEQFF.

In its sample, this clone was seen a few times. DNA for the CDR3: TGTGCCAGCAGCCCTGGTCCTACAAGAGGGTACGAGCAGTACTTC. Its translation: CASSPGPTRGYEQYF. V usage is TRBV5-5 and J usage is TRBJ2-7; perhaps TRBD2 as D (5 bases). CDR3 length equals 15 residues. Germline assignment: CDR1 SGHKS and CDR2 YYEKEE (reference sequence). The V end lost 4 bases, the J end lost 4 bases, and 18 bases lay between the germline ends.

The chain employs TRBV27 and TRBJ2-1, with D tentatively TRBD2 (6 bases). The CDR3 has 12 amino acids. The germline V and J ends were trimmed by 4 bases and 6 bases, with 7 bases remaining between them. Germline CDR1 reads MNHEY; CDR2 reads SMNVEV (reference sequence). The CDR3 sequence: CASSSTSNEQFF. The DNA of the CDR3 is TGTGCCAGCAGTTCGACTAGCAATGAGCAGTTCTTC.

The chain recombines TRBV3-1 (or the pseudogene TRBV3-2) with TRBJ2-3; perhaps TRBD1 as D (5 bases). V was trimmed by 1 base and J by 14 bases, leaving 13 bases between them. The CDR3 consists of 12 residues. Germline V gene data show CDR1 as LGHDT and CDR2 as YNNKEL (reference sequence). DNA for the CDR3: TGTGCCAGCAGCCAAGGCTGGCAGGGTCTGTATTTT. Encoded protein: CASSQGWQGLYF.

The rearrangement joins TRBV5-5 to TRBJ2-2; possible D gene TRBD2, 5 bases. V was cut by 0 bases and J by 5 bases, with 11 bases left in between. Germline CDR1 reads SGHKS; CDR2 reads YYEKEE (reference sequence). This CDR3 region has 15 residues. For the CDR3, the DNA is TGTGCCAGCAGCTTGGCCGCGGGCGGGACCGGGGAGCTGTTTTTT. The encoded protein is CASSLAAGGTGELFF.

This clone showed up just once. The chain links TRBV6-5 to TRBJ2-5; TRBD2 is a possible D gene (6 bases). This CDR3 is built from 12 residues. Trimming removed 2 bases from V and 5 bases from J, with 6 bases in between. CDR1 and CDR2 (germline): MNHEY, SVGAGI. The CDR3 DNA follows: TGTGCCAGCAGTTACGGGGGGGAGACCCAGTACTTC. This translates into CASSYGGETQYF.

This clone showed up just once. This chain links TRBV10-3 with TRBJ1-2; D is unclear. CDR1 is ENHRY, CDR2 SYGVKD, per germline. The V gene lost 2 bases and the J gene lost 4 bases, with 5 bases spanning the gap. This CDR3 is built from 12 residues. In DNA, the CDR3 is TGTGCCATCAGTGAGGAGGGCTATGGCTACACCTTC. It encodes CAISEEGYGYTF.

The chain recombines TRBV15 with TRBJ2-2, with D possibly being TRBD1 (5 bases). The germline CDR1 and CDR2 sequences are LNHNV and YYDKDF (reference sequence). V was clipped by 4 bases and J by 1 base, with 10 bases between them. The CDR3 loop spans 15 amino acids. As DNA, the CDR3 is TGTGCCACCAGCACAGGGAATCAGAACACCGGGGAGCTGTTTTTT. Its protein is CATSTGNQNTGELFF.

CDR3 nucleotide sequence: TGTGCCAGCAGCTCGGACTGGAACTATGGCTACACCTTC. Encoded protein: CASSSDWNYGYTF. The V gene is TRBV7-9, the J gene TRBJ1-2; no reliable D call. Trimming shortened V by 4 bases and J by 2 bases, and 8 bases separated the two germline ends. Germline assignment: CDR1 SEHNR and CDR2 FQNEAQ (reference sequence). There are 13 residues in the CDR3.

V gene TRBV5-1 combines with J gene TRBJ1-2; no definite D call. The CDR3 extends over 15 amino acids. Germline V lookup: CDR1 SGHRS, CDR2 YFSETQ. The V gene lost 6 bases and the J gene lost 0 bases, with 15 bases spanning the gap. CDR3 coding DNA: TGCGCCAGCACCGCGGCGGCCGAAGCTAACTATGGCTACACCTTC. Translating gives CASTAAAEANYGYTF.

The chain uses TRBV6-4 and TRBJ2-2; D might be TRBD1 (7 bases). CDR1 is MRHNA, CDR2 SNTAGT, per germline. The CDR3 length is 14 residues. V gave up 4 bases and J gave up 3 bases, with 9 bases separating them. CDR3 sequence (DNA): TGTGCCAGCAGTGCAGGGGGGTACACCGGGGAGCTGTTTTTT. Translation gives CASSAGGYTGELFF.

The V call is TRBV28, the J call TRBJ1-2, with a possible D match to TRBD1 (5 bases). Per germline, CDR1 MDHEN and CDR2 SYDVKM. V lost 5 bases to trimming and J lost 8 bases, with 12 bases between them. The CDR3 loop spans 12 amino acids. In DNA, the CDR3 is TGTGCCAGCAGTATTACAGGATACGGCTACACCTTC. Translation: CASSITGYGYTF.

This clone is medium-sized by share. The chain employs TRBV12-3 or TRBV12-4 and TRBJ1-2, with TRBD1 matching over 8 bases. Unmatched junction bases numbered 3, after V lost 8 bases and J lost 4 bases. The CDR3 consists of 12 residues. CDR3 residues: CASGQGGYGYTF. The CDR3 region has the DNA TGTGCCAGCGGACAGGGTGGCTATGGCTACACCTTC.

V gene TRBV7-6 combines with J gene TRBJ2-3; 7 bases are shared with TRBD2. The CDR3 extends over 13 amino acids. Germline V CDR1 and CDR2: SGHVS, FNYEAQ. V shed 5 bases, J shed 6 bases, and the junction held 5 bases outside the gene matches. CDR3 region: CASSGWGGDTQYF. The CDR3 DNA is TGTGCCAGCAGCGGCTGGGGGGGGGATACGCAGTATTTT.

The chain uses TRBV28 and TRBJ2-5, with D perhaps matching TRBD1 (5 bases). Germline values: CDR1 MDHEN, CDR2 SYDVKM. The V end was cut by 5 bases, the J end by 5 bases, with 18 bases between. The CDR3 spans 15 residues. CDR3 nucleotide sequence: TGTGCCAGCAGTCCCTGGGGCAGAGGTGAGGAGACCCAGTACTTC. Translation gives CASSPWGRGEETQYF.

The CDR3 loop reads CASRRGSTGELFF. The CDR3 bases are TGTGCCAGCAGGCGGGGCTCCACCGGGGAGCTGTTTTTT. J is TRBJ2-2 and V is TRBV3-1 (or the pseudogene TRBV3-2); tentative D call: TRBD2 (6 bases). Germline CDR1 and CDR2: LGHDT and YNNKEL (reference sequence). The germline V and J ends were trimmed by 6 bases and 4 bases, with 9 bases remaining between them. The CDR3 consists of 13 residues.